Listed here is a single T cell receptor beta chain. The target antigen is unknown. RNA extraction was followed by reverse transcription into cDNA, which acted as the sequencing template. The repertoire was sequenced with immunoSEQ multiplex PCR; TCRdb's copy has only in-frame clones and lacks some. The sample records 200,000 or so clones, roughly 50% being singletons. Trimming cost V 3 bases and J 1 base, with 16 bases left between them. This CDR3 has 16 residues. Treatment of the sample: oral pan-JAK inhibitor, 5-10 mg twice daily. Alopecia areata patients provided lesional scalp punch biopsies and peripheral blood. The sample originates from a study of CD8+ T cells in alopecia areata. Study background: Treated patients took oral tofacitinib at 5 to 10 mg twice daily. Findings of the study overall: In scalp and blood, many expanded lesional clones persisted during tofacitinib.

The sample consisted of CD4+ T cells sorted from blood, taken at week 24, from a patient treated with tofacitinib. The sequence was obtained from a human donor with alopecia areata. The rearrangement uses TRBV23-1 and TRBJ2-7; D may be TRBD1 (6 bases). TRBV23-1 carries the ORF label, with uncertain function. In nucleotides, the CDR3 is TGCGCCAGCAGTCATCGCCCAGGGGCTAAGTCCTACGAGCAGTACTTC. The encoded protein is CASSHRPGAKSYEQYF.